Listed below are T cell receptor beta chains from one sample, sequenced in a study of blood T cell repertoires in COVID-19. Repertoires were generated with immunoSEQ multiplex PCR, while TCRdb's copy carries only in-frame clones and drops some. The sample contains some 30,000 clones, 90% of which appear only once. Sequenced input: peripheral blood. The receptors were gathered from a man aged 70-80 years with active or convalescent COVID-19. Both conserved end residues are part of each CDR3. D genes are given only for firm matches. Only part of the rows carry a size: once, few, many, or a class if the clone is expanded.

d_gene,abundance,j_gene,v_gene,CDR3nt,CDR3aa
-,-,TRBJ2-7,TRBV9,TGTGCCAGCAGCGTCGGACTGGCGAGCTCCTACGAGCAGTACTTC,CASSVGLASSYEQYF
-,-,TRBJ1-1,TRBV11-2,TGTGCCAGCAGCGGGCATGTGGACACTGAAGCTTTCTTT,CASSGHVDTEAFF
TRBD1,-,TRBJ2-5,TRBV9,TGTGCCAGCAGCCAGACAGGGATCATGATTGAGACCCAGTACTTC,CASSQTGIMIETQYF
TRBD2,-,TRBJ2-3,TRBV10-1,TGCGCCAGCAGTGCAGGGAGGGGTCCAGATACGCAGTATTTT,CASSAGRGPDTQYF
TRBD2,-,TRBJ2-3,TRBV9,TGTGCCAGCAGCGTAGGGAGGAGTGGACTAGCCGGCACAGATACGCAGTATTTT,CASSVGRSGLAGTDTQYF
-,-,TRBJ1-1,TRBV7-9,TGTGCCAGCAGCCCACAGGAGGGCACTGAAGCTTTCTTT,CASSPQEGTEAFF
TRBD2,once,TRBJ2-7,TRBV5-4,TGTGCCAGCAGCTCCCCTCCTAGCGGGATAAATCAGCAGTACTTC,CASSSPPSGINQQYF
-,-,TRBJ1-1,TRBV11-3,TGTGCCAGCAGCTTGGACAGTAGCACTGAAGCTTTCTTT,CASSLDSSTEAFF
TRBD1,-,TRBJ2-7,TRBV28,TGTGCCAGCAGTCCTCCCACGCGGGACAGGGAGTACTTC,CASSPPTRDREYF
-,-,TRBJ1-5,TRBV18,TGTGCCAGCTCAGGGGGCGACAATCAGCCCCAGCATTTT,CASSGGDNQPQHF
TRBD2,-,TRBJ2-1,TRBV24-1,TGTGCCACCAGTGACCTCACTAGCGGGAGTTACAATGAGCAGTTCTTC,CATSDLTSGSYNEQFF
-,-,TRBJ2-7,TRBV28,TGTGCCAGCAGTTTCCCGGTGGAGCGGCCTTCCTACGAGCAGTACTTC,CASSFPVERPSYEQYF
TRBD1,few,TRBJ1-6,TRBV5-6,TGTGCCAGCAGCCCGGGGACAGGGGCTTCACCCCTCCACTTT,CASSPGTGASPLHF
TRBD1,few,TRBJ1-5,TRBV6-6,TGTGCCAGCAGCTCGGGGGACAGGGCTAATCAGCCCCAGCATTTT,CASSSGDRANQPQHF
-,-,TRBJ1-1,TRBV5-1,TGCGCCAGCAGCCTGCATCGAGGGAACACTGAAGCTTTCTTT,CASSLHRGNTEAFF
-,-,TRBJ1-2,TRBV6-5,TGTGCCAGCAGTTCTTATTTTGATGGCTACACCTTC,CASSSYFDGYTF
-,-,TRBJ1-1,TRBV6-6,TGTGCCAGCAGTTACAGAGCCGTCGGGTTGAACACTGAAGCTTTCTTT,CASSYRAVGLNTEAFF
TRBD1,-,TRBJ2-7,TRBV28,TGTGCCAGCAGTTCAGGACAGGGCTACGAGCAGTACTTC,CASSSGQGYEQYF
TRBD1,-,TRBJ1-1,TRBV19,TGTGCCAGTAGTACAGGGGGCGCGAACACTGAAGCTTTCTTT,CASSTGGANTEAFF
TRBD1,-,TRBJ1-4,TRBV28,TGTGCCAGCAGTTTATCAGGGGACAGCGATGAAAAACTGTTTTTT,CASSLSGDSDEKLFF
-,-,TRBJ1-3,TRBV19,TGTGCCAGTAGTATACCGGGACGGGGGAGCTCTGGAAACACCATATATTTT,CASSIPGRGSSGNTIYF
-,-,TRBJ2-7,TRBV28,TGTGCCAGCAGGTGGGCCGCCTCCTACGAGCAGTACTTC,CASRWAASYEQYF
-,-,TRBJ1-2,TRBV27,TGTGCCAGCACCCACTCGGGCCGTGGGGGGGGGTCCTATGGCTACACCTTC,CASTHSGRGGGSYGYTF
TRBD2,-,TRBJ2-7,TRBV24-1,TGTGCCACCAGTGATGCGGGGGGCTCCTACGAGCAGTACTTC,CATSDAGGSYEQYF
TRBD1,-,TRBJ1-2,TRBV6-5,TGTGCCAGCAGACTAGGGGACAGGGTCTACTATGGCTACACCTTC,CASRLGDRVYYGYTF
TRBD1,-,TRBJ1-6,TRBV7-9,TGTGCCAGCAGCGTGACAGGGATCAATTCACCCCTCCACTTT,CASSVTGINSPLHF
TRBD1,-,TRBJ1-4,TRBV9,TGTGCCAGCAGCGTAGGCGCAGGGGGTGAAAAACTGTTTTTT,CASSVGAGGEKLFF
-,-,TRBJ1-2,TRBV28,TGTGCCAGCACCCGGGGGGGCGTGAACTATGGCTACACCTTC,CASTRGGVNYGYTF
TRBD2,-,TRBJ2-1,TRBV7-7,TGTGCCAGCAGCCCCTACCTAAGCGGGAGTTCGGGTGAGCAGTTCTTC,CASSPYLSGSSGEQFF
-,-,TRBJ1-4,TRBV19,TGTGCCAGTAGTATTGGGGGGTTACGCGCGGAAAAACTGTTTTTT,CASSIGGLRAEKLFF
-,-,TRBJ2-7,TRBV28,TGTGCCAGCTTGACCCAGGGAGGTCCCTCCTACGAGCAGTACTTC,CASLTQGGPSYEQYF
TRBD2,-,TRBJ2-3,TRBV5-6,TGTGCCAGCAGCTTGGTTCCGCGGGGGGGCCTCCCCGGCACAGATACGCAGTATTTT,CASSLVPRGGLPGTDTQYF
TRBD1,-,TRBJ1-5,TRBV6-6,TGTGCCAGCAGTTCACACCGGGACAGCTACAATCAGCCCCAGCATTTT,CASSSHRDSYNQPQHF
-,-,TRBJ1-2,TRBV4-1,TGCGCCAGCAGCCACGCTGACAGTCTTACCTCTTATGGCTACACCTTC,CASSHADSLTSYGYTF
TRBD1,-,TRBJ1-4,TRBV9,TGTGCCAGCAGTCGTGGACAGGGCTTTAATGAAAAACTGTTTTTT,CASSRGQGFNEKLFF
TRBD2,once,TRBJ2-5,TRBV6-5,TGTGCCAGCAGTATGCGGGAGGCGTACCAAGAGACCCAGTACTTC,CASSMREAYQETQYF
TRBD2,-,TRBJ2-1,TRBV18,TGTGCCAGCTCACCACCGCGGGGGGCCATTACCTACAATGAGCAGTTCTTC,CASSPPRGAITYNEQFF
TRBD2,-,TRBJ2-2,TRBV5-1,TGCGCCAGCAGCTACGGGACTAGCGGGAGGCTGAACACCGGGGAGCTGTTTTTT,CASSYGTSGRLNTGELFF
-,few,TRBJ1-3,TRBV5-4,TGTGCCAGCAGCTCCGGGACAAGGCTCTCTGGAAACACCATATATTTT,CASSSGTRLSGNTIYF
TRBD2,-,TRBJ2-3,TRBV9,TGTGCCAGCAGCGTAGTTACTAGCGGGGAACTCACAGATACGCAGTATTTT,CASSVVTSGELTDTQYF
-,-,TRBJ1-2,TRBV5-1,TGCGCCAGCAGCCCGGACCCTGGGGGGATGAGCGGCTACACCTTC,CASSPDPGGMSGYTF
-,-,TRBJ2-2,TRBV2,TGTGCCAGCAGTGAAGGGCTCATCCGCACCGGGGAGCTGTTTTTT,CASSEGLIRTGELFF
-,once,TRBJ1-1,TRBV7-9,TGTGCCAGCAGCTTCCCGGGCCCCAGGGCTGAAGCTTTCTTT,CASSFPGPRAEAFF
TRBD1,-,TRBJ1-3,TRBV9,TGTGCCAGCAGCGTAGGGAGGACAGGACGCTCTGGAAACACCATATATTTT,CASSVGRTGRSGNTIYF
TRBD1,-,TRBJ1-2,TRBV5-1,TGCGCCAGCAGCCCCTGGACAGGGGGGAACTATGGCTACACCTTC,CASSPWTGGNYGYTF
TRBD2,once,TRBJ2-7,TRBV7-3,TGTGCCAGCAGCTCCGTGTACAGCGGGAGGCCCACCTACGAGCAGTACTTC,CASSSVYSGRPTYEQYF
TRBD2,-,TRBJ2-3,TRBV4-1,TGCGCCAGCCGTAGCGGGGTGAGCACAGATACGCAGTATTTT,CASRSGVSTDTQYF
TRBD1,-,TRBJ1-1,TRBV14,TGTGCCAGCAGCTACGGACAGGGTGAAGCTTTCTTT,CASSYGQGEAFF
-,-,TRBJ1-3,TRBV7-2,TGTGCCAGCAGCTTCCAGACAGGAAGCTCTGGAAACACCATATATTTT,CASSFQTGSSGNTIYF
-,-,TRBJ2-1,TRBV7-2,TGTGCCAGCAGCCCAAGCAGGGGTTACAATGAGCAGTTCTTC,CASSPSRGYNEQFF
TRBD2,-,TRBJ2-1,TRBV28,TGTGCCAGCAGTTTAGTAGGGGGGTCTCCTGGACTAGCGGGAGGGGAGCAGTTCTTC,CASSLVGGSPGLAGGEQFF
TRBD2,-,TRBJ2-1,TRBV7-3,TGTGCCAGCAGCTCCCCTCTAGCGGGTCGTTACAATGAGCAGTTCTTC,CASSSPLAGRYNEQFF
-,-,TRBJ1-1,TRBV29-1,TGCAGCGTTGGGACTCAAAATCGGCTAGGAGCTTTCTTT,CSVGTQNRLGAFF
-,-,TRBJ1-3,TRBV5-6,TGTGCCAGCAGCTTGACTCAACGGAACACCATATATTTT,CASSLTQRNTIYF